The 14 T cell receptor beta chains given below trace back to one sample, sequenced in a study of T cells in Graves' hyperthyroidism and ophthalmopathy. Amplified TCR beta CDR3 regions derived from RNA transcripts. The TCR CDR3 first-round RT-PCR relied on the HTBI primer set. A single record per CDR3 protein comes from TCRdb applying MiXCR to the multiplex PCR reads. The table shows approximately 700,000 distinct CDR3 sequences, with nearly 45% occurring only once. The sequencing sample was made of peripheral blood or thyroid tissue (not recorded which). These receptor sequences come from an adult man with Graves' disease, either hyperthyroidism or ophthalmopathy (not recorded which).

This clonotype has only a few counts. At one end the junction does not follow the germline gene, possibly because of a read error. This rearrangement joins TRBV6-5 to TRBJ1-2, with 9 nucleotides matching TRBD1. CDR3 length: 14 residues. The V gene's germline CDR1 is MNHEY and CDR2 SVGAGI. The CDR3: CAISEGQGNYGYTF. The CDR3 nucleotides read TGTGCCATCAGTGAGGGACAGGGCAACTATGGCTACACCTTC.

The gene calls are TRBV7-2 and TRBJ2-7, with 7 bases fitting TRBD1. CDR3 size: 14 residues. The junction had 8 bases not matched to a gene; V was cut back by 3 bases and J by 6 bases. The germline V gene encodes CDR1 SGHTA and CDR2 FQGNSA. The chain's CDR3 is CASSFRDSRGEQYF. CDR3 bases: TGTGCCAGCAGCTTCCGGGACAGTAGGGGCGAGCAGTACTTC. Together with reference TRBV7-2 and TRBJ2-7, the CDR3 gives the full variable domain: GAGVSQSPSNKVTEKGKDVELRCDPISGHTALYWYRQSLGQGLEFLIYFQGNSAPDKSGLPSDRFSAERTGGSVSTLTIQRTQQEDSAVYLCASSFRDSRGEQYFGPGTRLTVT.

Turning to this clonotype: With a much larger clone just one base away, this may be a read error. The chain recombines TRBV7-9 with TRBJ2-7; tentatively, D is TRBD1 (6 bases). This CDR3 contains 14 residues. Per germline, CDR1 SEHNR and CDR2 FQNEAQ (reference sequence). The CDR3 region has the DNA TGTGCCAGCAGGTTAGAGGGGACACGTTACGAGCAGTACTTC. It specifies CASRLEGTRYEQYF.

The CDR3 DNA reads TGCAGTGCTAGGGGCGCGGGGGAAGAGACCCAGTACTTC. This codes for CSARGAGEETQYF. The V call is TRBV20-1, the J call TRBJ2-5; 7 bases match TRBD2. The CDR3 contains 13 residues. The ends lost 3 bases at V and 3 bases at J; junction bases unmatched: 4. Germline V gene data show CDR1 as DFQATT and CDR2 as SNEGSKA (reference sequence).

As to this clonotype: This may stem from a read error, because a much larger clone lies one nucleotide away. The V call is TRBV13, the J call TRBJ1-5, with D unclear. Trimming cost V 5 bases and J 2 bases, with 10 bases left between them. The length of the CDR3 is 14 residues. CDR1 is PRHDT and CDR2 is FYEKMQ in the germline V gene (reference sequence). This CDR3 reads CASSHGRGNQPQHF. CDR3 coding DNA: TGTGCCAGCAGCCACGGACGGGGCAATCAGCCCCAGCATTTT. The full variable domain, with the rest looked up from reference TRBV13 and TRBJ1-5, is AAGVIQSPRHLIKEKRETATLKCYPIPRHDTVYWYQQGPGQDPQFLISFYEKMQSDKGSIPDRFSAQQFSDYHSELNMSSLELGDSALYFCASSHGRGNQPQHFGDGTRLSIL.

The gene calls are TRBV7-9 and TRBJ1-2, with D possibly being TRBD1 (6 bases). The CDR3 covers 14 residues. Germline-derived CDR1 and CDR2 are SEHNR and FQNEAQ (reference sequence). Trimming left V 2 bases short and J 7 bases short, with 14 bases between. This CDR3 reads CASSLHTGSVGYTF. The CDR3 bases are TGTGCCAGCAGCTTACATACAGGGAGCGTTGGCTACACCTTC.

Points on this clonotype: This may come from a read error, since a much larger clone is one base off. This sequence joins TRBV24-1 and TRBJ1-5; D is unresolved. Trimming shortened V by 2 bases and J by 5 bases, and 6 bases separated the two germline ends. Germline V gives CDR1 KGHDR, CDR2 SFDVKD. This CDR3 is 13 amino acids long. The CDR3 bases are TGTGCCACCAGTGATTACTCGTATCAGCCCCAGCATTTT. This codes for CATSDYSYQPQHF.

This sequence joins TRBV20-1 and TRBJ2-5; the match to TRBD2 covers 12 bases. V lost 5 bases to trimming and J lost 3 bases; unmatched junction nucleotides: 4. The CDR3 is made up of 14 amino acids. Germline V CDR1 and CDR2: DFQATT, SNEGSKA (reference sequence). CDR3 in amino acids: CSAASGGAEETQYF. CDR3 nucleotide sequence: TGCAGTGCTGCTAGCGGGGGGGCCGAAGAGACCCAGTACTTC.

The V and J genes are TRBV25-1 and TRBJ1-1; maybe TRBD1 (5 bases). The CDR3 has 16 residues. V was pared by 3 bases and J by 3 bases, with 17 bases between. CDR1 MGHDK and CDR2 SYGVNS come from the germline V gene. The DNA of the CDR3 is TGTGCCAGCAGTGACATGACAAGGGGAAACGACACTGAAGCTTTCTTT. As protein: CASSDMTRGNDTEAFF.

This clonotype was recorded many times. The chain employs TRBV7-2 and TRBJ1-2; TRBD1 matches at 9 bases. CDR1 is SGHTA and CDR2 is FQGNSA in the germline V gene. The V segment lost 5 bases and the J segment 2 bases; nucleotides outside the gene matches: 3. The CDR3 contains 14 residues. This CDR3 is CASSKGQGNYGYTF. CDR3 coding DNA: TGTGCCAGCAGCAAGGGACAGGGCAACTATGGCTACACCTTC.

In the case of this clonotype: The CDR3 does not close with the conserved phenylalanine or tryptophan, likely indicating a read error. Because the CDR3's place on the DNA is in doubt, the DNA is left out and the CDR3 is given as listed by TCRdb. The genes are TRBV2 and TRBJ1-6; TRBD1, as called in the table, went unchecked against the DNA. The CDR3 extends over 8 residues, inclusive of both ends. Germline assignment: CDR1 SNHLY and CDR2 FYNNEI. The CDR3 loop is CASSELGT.

The chain couples TRBV7-8 to TRBJ2-7; 7 positions agree with TRBD1. The CDR3 sequence is 18 residues long. The germline V gene encodes CDR1 SGHVS and CDR2 FQNEAQ. The V gene end was trimmed by 1 base and the J gene end by 1 base; junction bases not matched to a gene: 13. The CDR3 region has the DNA TGTGCCAGCAGCTTAGGAGGGGACAGTGTCCTTGGGTCCTACGAGCAGTACTTC. As protein: CASSLGGDSVLGSYEQYF.

This clonotype has a handful of counts. The rearrangement links TRBV19 to TRBJ1-1; no definite D call. Trimming took 3 bases from V and 4 from J, leaving 12 bases between them. Looked up from germline, CDR1 is LNHDA and CDR2 is SQIVND (reference sequence). The CDR3 has 14 residues. The CDR3 bases are TGTGCCAGTAGTATCGGCCCCAGGACCACTGAAGCTTTCTTT. It is translated as CASSIGPRTTEAFF. Full variable domain (missing parts from reference TRBV19 and TRBJ1-1): DGGITQSPKYLFRKEGQNVTLSCEQNLNHDAMYWYRQDPGQGLRLIYYSQIVNDFQKGDIAEGYSVSREKKESFPLTVTSAQKNPTAFYLCASSIGPRTTEAFFGQGTRLTVV.

The CDR3 region has the DNA TGCAGTGCTAGAGATATTCGCGGGACCCAGTACTTC. Protein product: CSARDIRGTQYF. The chain has TRBV20-1 and TRBJ2-5; no firm D call. The CDR3 covers 12 residues. Germline lookup yields CDR1 DFQATT and CDR2 SNEGSKA (reference sequence). V lost 0 bases, J lost 7 bases, and 9 bases lay in between.